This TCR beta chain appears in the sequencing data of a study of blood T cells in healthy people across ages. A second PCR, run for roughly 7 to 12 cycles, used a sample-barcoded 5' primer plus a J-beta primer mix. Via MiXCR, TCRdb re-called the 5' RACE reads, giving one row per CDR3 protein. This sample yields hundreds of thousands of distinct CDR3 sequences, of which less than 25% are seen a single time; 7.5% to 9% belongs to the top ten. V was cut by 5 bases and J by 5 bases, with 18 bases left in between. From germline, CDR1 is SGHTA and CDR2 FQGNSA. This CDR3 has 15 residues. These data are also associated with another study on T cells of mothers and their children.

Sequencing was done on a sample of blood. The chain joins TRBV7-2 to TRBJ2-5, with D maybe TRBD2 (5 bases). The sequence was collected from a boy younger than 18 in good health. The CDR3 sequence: CASSVIALAGETQYF. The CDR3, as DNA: TGTGCCAGCAGCGTAATAGCGCTAGCCGGGGAGACCCAGTACTTC. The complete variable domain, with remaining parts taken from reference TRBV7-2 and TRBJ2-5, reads GAGVSQSPSNKVTEKGKDVELRCDPISGHTALYWYRQSLGQGLEFLIYFQGNSAPDKSGLPSDRFSAERTGGSVSTLTIQRTQQEDSAVYLCASSVIALAGETQYFGPGTRLLVL.